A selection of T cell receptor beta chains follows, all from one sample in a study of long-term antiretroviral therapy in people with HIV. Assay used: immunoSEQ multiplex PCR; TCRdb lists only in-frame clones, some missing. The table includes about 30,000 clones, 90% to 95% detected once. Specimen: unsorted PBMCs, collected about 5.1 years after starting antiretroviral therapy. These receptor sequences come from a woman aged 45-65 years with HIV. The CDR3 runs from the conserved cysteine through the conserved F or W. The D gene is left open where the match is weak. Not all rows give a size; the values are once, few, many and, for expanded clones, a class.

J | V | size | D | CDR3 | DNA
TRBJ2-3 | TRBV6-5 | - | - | CASSYTGTTGTDTQYF | TGTGCCAGCAGTTACACAGGGACTACCGGCACAGATACGCAGTATTTT
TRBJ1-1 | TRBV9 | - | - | CASSVVSQGHTEAFF | TGTGCCAGCAGCGTAGTTAGCCAGGGACACACTGAAGCTTTCTTT
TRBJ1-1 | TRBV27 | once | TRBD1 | CASSPFTGGGHEAFF | TGTGCCAGCAGTCCCTTCACAGGGGGTGGTCATGAAGCTTTCTTT
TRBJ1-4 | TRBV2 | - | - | CASSEAGRGREKLFF | TGTGCCAGCAGTGAAGCTGGCAGGGGACGGGAAAAACTGTTTTTT
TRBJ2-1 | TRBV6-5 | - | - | CASRKIGDNEQFF | TGTGCCAGCAGAAAAATTGGGGACAATGAGCAGTTCTTC
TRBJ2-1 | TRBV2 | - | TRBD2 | CASSEGTGGLNEQFF | TGTGCCAGCAGTGAAGGGACGGGGGGGCTGAATGAGCAGTTCTTC
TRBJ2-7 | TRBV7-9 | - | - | CASKALLDGTYEQYF | TGTGCCAGCAAAGCGCTTCTAGACGGAACCTACGAGCAGTACTTC
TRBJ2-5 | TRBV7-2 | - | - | CASNQGEVTQYF | TGTGCCAGCAACCAGGGGGAGGTGACCCAGTACTTC
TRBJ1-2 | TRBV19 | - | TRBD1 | CATQGGRANYGYTF | TGTGCCACCCAAGGGGGCAGAGCTAACTATGGCTACACCTTC
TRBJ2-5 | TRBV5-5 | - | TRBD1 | CASSYRDRGETQYF | TGTGCCAGCAGCTACCGGGACAGGGGAGAGACCCAGTACTTC
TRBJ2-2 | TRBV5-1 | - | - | CASSLTGNTGELFF | TGCGCCAGCAGCTTGACAGGGAACACCGGGGAGCTGTTTTTT
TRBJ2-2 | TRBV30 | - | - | CAWNELEGGELFF | TGTGCCTGGAATGAGCTAGAGGGCGGGGAGCTGTTTTTT
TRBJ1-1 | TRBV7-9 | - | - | CASSSGQTPPAFF | TGTGCCAGCAGCTCGGGACAAACCCCTCCCGCTTTCTTT
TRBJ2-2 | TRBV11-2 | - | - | CASSRQTTGELFF | TGTGCCAGCAGCCGACAGACCACCGGGGAGCTGTTTTTT
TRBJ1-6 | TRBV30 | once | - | CAWSGRDFLNSPLHF | TGTGCCTGGAGCGGAAGGGACTTCCTTAATTCACCCCTCCACTTT
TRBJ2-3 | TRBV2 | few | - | CASSEGGLLAHTQYF | TGTGCCAGCAGTGAAGGGGGCCTCCTTGCCCATACGCAGTATTTT
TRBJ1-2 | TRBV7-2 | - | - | CASSFSTTYGYTF | TGTGCCAGCAGCTTTTCGACAACCTATGGCTACACCTTC
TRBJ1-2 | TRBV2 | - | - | CASSEALEGRGYGYTF | TGTGCCAGCAGTGAAGCGCTTGAAGGGCGAGGGTATGGCTACACCTTC
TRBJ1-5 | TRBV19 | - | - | CASSIVRGNQPQHF | TGTGCCAGTAGTATTGTCCGGGGCAATCAGCCCCAGCATTTT
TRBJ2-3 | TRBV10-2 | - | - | CASRFSDTQYF | TGTGCCAGTCGGTTTTCAGATACGCAGTATTTT
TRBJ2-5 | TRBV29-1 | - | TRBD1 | CSVDGQDPWPQETQYF | TGCAGCGTTGACGGACAGGACCCCTGGCCTCAAGAGACCCAGTACTTC
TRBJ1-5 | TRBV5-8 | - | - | CASSLEQPQHF | TGTGCCAGCAGCTTGGAGCAGCCCCAGCATTTT
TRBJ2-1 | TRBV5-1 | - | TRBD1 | CASSLNRDRGQYNEQFF | TGCGCCAGCAGCTTAAACCGGGACAGGGGCCAGTACAATGAGCAGTTCTTC
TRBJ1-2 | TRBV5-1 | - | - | CASSKGYGYTF | TGCGCCAGCTCTAAGGGCTATGGCTACACCTTC
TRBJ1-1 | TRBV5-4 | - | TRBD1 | CASSSRQGRGYAEAFF | TGTGCCAGCAGTTCAAGACAGGGTCGGGGATACGCTGAAGCTTTCTTT
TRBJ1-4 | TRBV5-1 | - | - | CASSLAGVGEKLFF | TGCGCCAGCAGCTTGGCCGGGGTGGGTGAAAAACTGTTTTTT
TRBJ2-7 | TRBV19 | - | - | CASKGWDTSSYEQYF | TGTGCCAGTAAAGGTTGGGACACCAGCTCCTACGAGCAGTACTTC
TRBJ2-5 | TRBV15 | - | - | CATSRDNRRLQGEFQTQYF | TGTGCCACCAGCAGAGATAATCGTCGACTACAAGGGGAGTTTCAGACCCAGTACTTC
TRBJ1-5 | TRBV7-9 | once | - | CASSLESQGGNQPQHF | TGTGCCAGCAGCTTAGAGTCCCAGGGAGGCAATCAGCCCCAGCATTTT
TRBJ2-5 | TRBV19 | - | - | CASSMVGGETQYF | TGTGCCAGTAGTATGGTAGGGGGGGAGACCCAGTACTTC
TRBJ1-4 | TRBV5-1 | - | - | CASSLRGDEKLFF | TGCGCCAGCAGCTTGAGGGGGGATGAAAAACTGTTTTTT
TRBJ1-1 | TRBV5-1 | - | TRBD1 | CASSYRDRGTEAFF | TGCGCCAGCAGTTACCGGGACAGGGGCACTGAAGCTTTCTTT
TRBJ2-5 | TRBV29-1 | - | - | CSVDPTDDSETQYF | TGCAGCGTTGACCCGACAGATGATAGTGAGACCCAGTACTTC
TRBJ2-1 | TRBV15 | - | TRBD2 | CATSREEVGAGGNNEQFF | TGTGCCACCAGCAGAGAAGAGGTCGGAGCGGGGGGTAACAATGAGCAGTTCTTC
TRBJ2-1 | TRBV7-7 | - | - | CASSLRSPGANNEQFF | TGTGCTAGCAGCTTAAGATCTCCGGGGGCCAACAATGAGCAGTTCTTC
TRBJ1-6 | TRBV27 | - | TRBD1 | CASSPQGGTQTNSPLHF | TGTGCCAGCAGTCCCCAGGGGGGAACACAAACCAATTCACCCCTCCACTTT
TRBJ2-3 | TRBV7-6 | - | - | CASSHRGPSSTDTQYF | TGTGCCAGCAGCCACCGAGGACCTTCTAGCACAGATACGCAGTATTTT
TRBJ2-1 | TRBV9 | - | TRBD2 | CASSVVGRGRGANEQFF | TGTGCCAGCAGCGTAGTGGGCCGAGGGCGGGGGGCCAATGAGCAGTTCTTC
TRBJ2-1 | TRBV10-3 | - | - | CAISLALTEQFF | TGTGCCATCAGCCTAGCATTAACTGAGCAGTTCTTC
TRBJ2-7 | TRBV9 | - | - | CASSVDSDPRMAEQYF | TGTGCCAGCAGCGTAGATTCGGACCCCAGGATGGCCGAGCAGTACTTC
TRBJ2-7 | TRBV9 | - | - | CASSVVSGGRDDEQYF | TGTGCCAGCAGCGTAGTGTCGGGCGGTCGGGACGACGAGCAGTACTTC
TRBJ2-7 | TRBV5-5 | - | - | CASSPRADYEQYF | TGTGCCAGCAGCCCGAGGGCCGACTACGAGCAGTACTTC
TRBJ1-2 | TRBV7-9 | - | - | CASSSPGRTAFGYTF | TGTGCCAGCAGCTCCCCGGGACGGACCGCTTTTGGCTACACCTTC
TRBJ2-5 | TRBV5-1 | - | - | CASSLSGYSGETQYF | TGCGCCAGCAGCTTGTCCGGGTATTCAGGGGAGACCCAGTACTTC
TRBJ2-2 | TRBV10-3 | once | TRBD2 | CAISEGTSGNAGELFF | TGTGCCATCAGTGAAGGGACTAGCGGGAATGCCGGGGAGCTGTTTTTT
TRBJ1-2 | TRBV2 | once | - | CASRPSTGTVYGYTF | TGTGCCAGCAGGCCTTCAACAGGGACCGTCTATGGCTACACCTTC
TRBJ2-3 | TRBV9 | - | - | CASSVASLNRADTQYF | TGTGCCAGCAGCGTAGCCTCTCTCAACAGGGCGGATACGCAGTATTTT
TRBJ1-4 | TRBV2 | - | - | CASDEQGAQKLFF | TGTGCCAGCGATGAACAGGGCGCACAAAAACTGTTTTTT
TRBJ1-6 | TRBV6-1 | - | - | CASSKAGFGGSLGNSPLHF | TGTGCCAGCAGTAAAGCGGGGTTTGGGGGCTCGTTGGGGAATTCACCCCTCCACTTT
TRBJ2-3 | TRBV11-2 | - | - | CASSLNLRADTQYF | TGTGCCAGCAGCTTAAACCTCAGGGCAGATACGCAGTATTTT
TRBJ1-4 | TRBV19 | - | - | CASSRAATTTNEKLFF | TGTGCCAGTAGTAGGGCAGCTACTACAACTAATGAAAAACTGTTTTTT
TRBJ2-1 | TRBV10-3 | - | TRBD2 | CAISESGVAGGNNEQFF | TGTGCCATCAGTGAGTCGGGGGTAGCGGGGGGTAACAATGAGCAGTTCTTC
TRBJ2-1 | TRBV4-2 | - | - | CASSQDKARGTSPEQFF | TGTGCCAGCAGCCAAGATAAAGCCCGAGGGACAAGCCCTGAGCAGTTCTTC
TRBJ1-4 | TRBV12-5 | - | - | CASGFGGTNEKLFF | TGTGCTAGTGGTTTCGGGGGGACTAATGAAAAACTGTTTTTT
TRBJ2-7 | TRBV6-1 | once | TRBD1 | CASSEHVGGQGVREQYF | TGTGCCAGCAGTGAACATGTTGGCGGACAGGGGGTCCGGGAGCAGTACTTC